This T cell receptor beta chain was retrieved from a study of shared clonotypes between healthy human individuals (dated by TCRdb to between 2020 and 2021). Notes on the research overall: The cohort included three men and a couple of women between 18 and 49 years of age. To estimate repertoire size and how much clonotype sharing occurs between individuals, the study deeply sequenced the blood TCR repertoires of 5 or 6 healthy adults. Libraries were prepared and TCR repertoires were sequenced by different laboratories using diverse techniques, in order to increase sequencing depth and limit assay-specific biases. For each donor, CD4 naive and CD4 memory were each given three plates, CD8 naive was given two plates, and CD8 memory was given one plate. Per donor, leukapheresis produced somewhere between about 0.94 and 9 billion PBMCs.

Using the deep immunoSEQ assay, multiplex PCR amplified TCR CDR3 regions from genomic DNA. Extracted genomic DNA from each cell subset was spread evenly across all wells of several immunoSEQ 96-well plates, with each plate serving as a replicate. Each replicate PCR for sorted subsets received about 0.2 ug genomic DNA, equal to around 32,000 T cell genomes. Purified libraries were measured with a Qubit 3.0 fluorometer, size-checked on a Bioanalyzer 2100, and measured again with the KAPA Library Quantification kit. Each immunoSEQ 96-well plate was sequenced on its own single-read 150-cycle Illumina NextSeq 550 flow cell. The paper's data handling went like this. Because the immunoSEQ output held only junctional sequences and lacked quality scores, the filtering could not match the filtering applied to full-length reads. Sequences were annotated with PyIR, a Python wrapper for IgBLAST v1.9, using IMGT germline references to assign V/J genes and CDR3. Reads were removed for weak V/J assignments (E-value above 1e-6), missing CDR3, stop codons, out-of-frame junctions, or ambiguous translated residues. V3J clonotypes were defined by identical inferred V gene, J gene, and CDR3 amino acid sequence. Percentage overlap between repertoires was calculated by dividing the number of shared unique clonotypes by the size of the smaller repertoire. Repertoire richness was assessed with RTK rarefaction, the Chao1 estimator, and Recon v2.1 estimates of unobserved clonotypes. For all TCRbeta clonotypes obtained by the gDNA method from four donors, generation probabilities were computed with OLGA. The table comes from immuneACCESS by way of TCRdb, which keeps in-frame sequences with V and J called. Part of the clones is missing from these tables; in studies checked, under half for an unresolved V gene and the rest for unknown reasons. D and trimming come from the DNA, and the V and J calls and clone size come from that table. The sample has around 2,100,000 clones on record, less than 95% of them singletons. In total, the top ten clones hold more than 0.95% of the sample.

To note about this clone: What this receptor recognizes is not known. Base qualities are not provided; no much larger clone lies one nucleotide away.

Inclusive of the bounding cysteine and phenylalanine, the CDR3 is 20 residues long. Kept here is only the CDR3 DNA, which spans 60 bases and is read in frame from base 1. The paper as a whole reports these results and caveats: Pairwise subsampling led to the expectation that sequencing depth would affect the degree of clonotype sharing among donors. Larger estimated clonotype richness was generally found for naive subsets than for memory subsets. The genetic and exposure-history diversity represented was limited by the small number of donors. Sampling was limited to blood, and TCR repertoires in tissue likely differ from TCR repertoires in blood. About 5% of naive CD4, around 4% of naive CD8, around 2.3% of memory CD4, and around 0.42% of memory CD8 clonotypes were shared across a few donors. Compared with non-shared clonotypes, clonotypes shared by all four sorted-subset donors had higher generation probabilities. Rarefaction of sorted-subset datasets indicated incomplete sequencing despite the large sequencing depth.

CD8 naive samples were obtained by positive selection for CCR7 among CD45RO-negative cells, yielding a CD45RA+CCR7+ population from which TemRA cells were excluded. Healthy HIV-negative adults with no recently reported acute infections or vaccinations were included as donors. Every donor was a Caucasian adult residing in Nashville, Tennessee, USA. After blood collection by leukapheresis, PBMCs were isolated using Ficoll-Histopaque density gradient centrifugation and then cryopreserved in the vapor phase of liquid nitrogen. Analytical flow cytometry was used to check the purity and quantity of every magnetically sorted T cell population. Each sorted fraction had its genomic DNA isolated and then quantified by UV absorbance on a Nanodrop 2000c.

The chain is encoded by TRBV12-2 joined to TRBJ2-7; the table's D call, TRBD2, has no DNA check behind it. TRBV12-2 is a pseudogene. What was sequenced was naive CD8+ T cells sorted from blood. The cell subset or site label of this sample denotes: CD45RA+CCR7+. This TCR was recovered from a man aged 18 to 30 in good health. CDR3 reads: CASRLRWADTGTSGVREQYF. The DNA is as follows: TGTGCAAGTCGCTTGCGCTGGGCCGATACCGGGACTAGCGGGGTTCGCGAGCAGTACTTC.